The next 25 T cell receptor beta chains were all read from a single sample in a study of cytomegalovirus exposure and HLA in healthy donors. Primers: 60 Vbeta forward and 13 Jbeta reverse. Some clones are missing from TCRdb's copy, which holds only in-frame ones; the method was immunoSEQ multiplex PCR. The sample has 60,000 to 70,000 clones, around 68% seen once. What was sequenced was PBMCs. The receptors were gathered from a woman in her twenties or thirties in good health and CMV-seronegative.

In this sample, this clone turned up a few times. CDR3: CATSGQGVIISGYTF. In DNA form, the CDR3 reads TGTGCCACCTCAGGACAGGGAGTCATTATCAGTGGCTACACCTTC. The V and J genes are TRBV2 and TRBJ1-2, with 8 positions matching TRBD1. J lost 7 bases, V lost 10 bases, and 17 bases had no gene match. The germline CDR1 and CDR2 sequences are SNHLY and FYNNEI. This CDR3 is built from 15 residues.

This clone was detected only a few times. V is TRBV21-1 and J is TRBJ2-7; the table's D call of TRBD2 was not tested on the DNA. TRBV21-1 is a pseudogene segment. The CDR3 length is 15 residues. Here the CDR3 reads CASSSGTESSYEQYF. The CDR3 DNA reads TGTGCCAGCAGCTCCGGGACTGAGAGCTCCTACGAGCAGTACTTC.

This rearrangement joins TRBV9 to TRBJ2-5, with 11 bases that match TRBD2. Matching the DNA end better, TRBJ2-7 makes the J call doubtful. CDR1 and CDR2 from the germline V gene are SGDLS and YYNGEE. The CDR3 is 18 amino acids. Written as DNA, the CDR3 is TGTGCCAGCAGCGTAGGGACTAGCGGGCAAAGATTCTCCTACGAGCAGTACTTC. Its protein product is CASSVGTSGQRFSYEQYF.

This clone showed up just once. This chain connects TRBV7-9 to TRBJ2-3, with a tentative D call TRBD2 (7 bases). From germline, CDR1 is SEHNR and CDR2 FQNEAQ (reference sequence). The CDR3 runs 14 residues. The V end lost 3 bases, the J end lost 3 bases, and 10 bases lay between the germline ends. The CDR3, as DNA: TGTGCCAGCAGCTTTAGGGGGGGAACAGATACGCAGTATTTT. It is translated as CASSFRGGTDTQYF.

The chain couples TRBV30 to TRBJ2-7; the D gene is possibly TRBD1 (6 bases). Trimming left V 7 bases short and J 0 bases short, with 10 bases between. The germline gives CDR1 GTSNPN, CDR2 SVGIG (reference sequence). The CDR3 is 12 residues long. CDR3 coding DNA: TGTGCCTCCGGACAGAGCTCCTACGAGCAGTACTTC. Residues: CASGQSSYEQYF.

The chain uses TRBV6-5 and TRBJ1-5; maybe TRBD1 (6 bases). Germline values: CDR1 MNHEY, CDR2 SVGAGI. The CDR3 has 13 residues. V gave up 6 bases and J gave up 1 base, with 7 bases separating them. The CDR3 reads CASSQGSNQPQHF. CDR3 DNA: TGTGCCAGCAGCCAGGGGAGCAATCAGCCCCAGCATTTT.

As concerns this clone: This CDR3 is missing its conserved last phenylalanine or tryptophan, likely due to a read error. The V call is TRBV2, the J call TRBJ1-5; tentatively, D is TRBD1 (6 bases). V gave up 1 base and J gave up 3 bases, with 7 bases separating them. Germline lookup yields CDR1 SNHLY and CDR2 FYNNEI. The CDR3 contains 14 residues. This CDR3 reads CASSEGTVNQPQHV. DNA of the CDR3: TGTGCCAGCAGTGAAGGGACAGTCAATCAGCCCCAGCATGTT.

The chain combines TRBV19 with TRBJ2-7; 15 bases match TRBD2. The CDR3 has 13 amino acids. The junction had 3 bases not matched to a gene; V was cut back by 9 bases and J by 6 bases. Germline V gene sequence: CDR1 LNHDA, CDR2 SQIVND (reference sequence). The CDR3 DNA is TGTGCCAGCCGGACTAGCGGGGGGGCCGAGCAGTACTTC. It is translated as CASRTSGGAEQYF.

The rearrangement uses TRBV6-4 and TRBJ2-3; possible D gene TRBD1, 5 bases. V was shortened by 6 bases and J by 5 bases, with 15 bases between the two germline ends. The CDR3 is 14 residues long. The germline CDR1 and CDR2 sequences are MRHNA and SNTAGT. Here the CDR3 reads CASRAGFTGDTQYF. Written as DNA, the CDR3 is TGTGCCAGCAGGGCAGGGTTTACGGGAGATACGCAGTATTTT.

This chain joins TRBV7-8 and TRBJ1-5, with 9 bases aligning to TRBD1. CDR1 is SGHVS and CDR2 is FQNEAQ in the germline V gene. The CDR3 covers 15 residues. With V trimmed by 1 base and J by 9 bases, 7 bases remained unmatched. CDR3 nucleotides: TGTGCCAGCAGCTTAGGGACAGGGGATTCCGGGCCCCAGCATTTT. Translation: CASSLGTGDSGPQHF.

This chain connects TRBV25-1 to TRBJ2-1; TRBD1 aligns across 9 bases. The V gene end was trimmed by 2 bases and the J gene end by 4 bases; junction bases not matched to a gene: 3. Germline V gives CDR1 MGHDK, CDR2 SYGVNS. The CDR3 is 15 residues long. CDR3 coding DNA: TGTGCCAGCAGTGAAACAGGGGGCAGTTACAATGAGCAGTTCTTC. It encodes CASSETGGSYNEQFF.

This chain connects TRBV2 to TRBJ2-5, with 7 bases identical to TRBD1. V shed 6 bases, J shed 5 bases, and the junction held 6 bases outside the gene matches. Germline V gives CDR1 SNHLY, CDR2 FYNNEI. The CDR3 contains 13 residues. The CDR3 DNA reads TGTGCCAGCAGGGTACAGGGGACGGAGACCCAGTACTTC. The encoded protein is CASRVQGTETQYF.

J is TRBJ2-5 and V is TRBV5-1, with D possibly TRBD1 on 6 matching bases. Trimming stripped 0 bases from V and 3 bases from J, with 15 bases between. CDR1 and CDR2 from the germline V gene are SGHRS and YFSETQ. The CDR3 is 16 residues long. The CDR3, as DNA: TGCGCCAGCAGCTTGGGTGAACAGGGTACAAAAGAGACCCAGTACTTC. Protein product: CASSLGEQGTKETQYF.

The chain has TRBV29-1 and TRBJ2-7; tentative D call: TRBD1 (6 bases). The CDR3 runs 12 residues. Germline-derived CDR1 and CDR2 are SQVTM and ANQGSEA. V dropped 4 bases and J dropped 3 bases, with 10 bases sitting between them. CDR3 region: CSVAGHDYEQYF. Written as DNA, the CDR3 is TGCAGCGTTGCGGGACATGACTACGAGCAGTACTTC.

The V gene is TRBV7-2, the J gene TRBJ2-5; a possible D gene is TRBD1 (6 bases). V lost 5 bases, J lost 5 bases, and 18 bases lay in between. CDR3 length: 15 amino acids. Germline loops: CDR1 SGHTA, CDR2 FQGNSA. The CDR3 loop reads CASSVLKGVGETQYF. CDR3 bases: TGTGCCAGCAGCGTTCTCAAGGGGGTGGGGGAGACCCAGTACTTC.

The genes are TRBV7-3 and TRBJ2-2; 8 nucleotides align to TRBD2. The CDR3 consists of 14 residues. V lost 5 bases to trimming and J lost 6 bases; unmatched junction nucleotides: 5. Germline V lookup: CDR1 SGHTA, CDR2 FQGTGA. As DNA, the CDR3 is TGTGCCAGCAGCCGACTAGCGACGGCCGGGGAGCTGTTTTTT. Protein product: CASSRLATAGELFF.

The chain recombines TRBV7-3 with TRBJ2-2; D unresolved. The CDR3 runs 13 residues. Germline lookup yields CDR1 SGHTA and CDR2 FQGTGA. The V gene lost 2 bases and the J gene lost 3 bases, with 4 bases spanning the gap. CDR3 region: CASSLLDTGELFF. The CDR3 coding sequence is TGTGCCAGCAGCTTACTAGACACCGGGGAGCTGTTTTTT. Full variable domain (outside the CDR3, taken from reference TRBV7-3 and TRBJ2-2): GAGVSQTPSNKVTEKGKYVELRCDPISGHTALYWYRQSLGQGPEFLIYFQGTGAADDSGLPNDRFFAVRPEGSVSTLKIQRTERGDSAVYLCASSLLDTGELFFGEGSRLTVL.

The chain links TRBV7-9 to TRBJ2-3, with 8 positions matching TRBD2. J gave up 3 bases and V 1 base, and 3 bases lay outside the gene matches. The CDR3 spans 15 residues. CDR1 is SEHNR, CDR2 FQNEAQ, per germline (reference sequence). In DNA form, the CDR3 reads TGTGCCAGCAGCTTAGACGGGACTAGAACAGATACGCAGTATTTT. Its protein product is CASSLDGTRTDTQYF. Full variable domain (rest looked up from reference TRBV7-9 and TRBJ2-3): DTGVSQNPRHKITKRGQNVTFRCDPISEHNRLYWYRQTLGQGPEFLTYFQNEAQLEKSRLLSDRFSAERPKGSFSTLEIQRTEQGDSAMYLCASSLDGTRTDTQYFGPGTRLTVL.

This rearrangement joins TRBV30 to TRBJ1-2, with a possible D match to TRBD1 (5 bases). The germline V gene encodes CDR1 GTSNPN and CDR2 SVGIG (reference sequence). V shed 3 bases and J shed 4 bases, with 9 bases lying between them. The CDR3 spans 12 residues. The CDR3: CAWSGGTYGYTF. In nucleotides, the CDR3 is TGTGCCTGGAGCGGGGGAACCTATGGCTACACCTTC.

The chain links TRBV7-8 to TRBJ1-2, with D maybe TRBD1 (6 bases). Per the germline V gene, CDR1 is SGHVS and CDR2 is FQNEAQ. The CDR3 sequence is 17 residues long. V was trimmed by 1 base and J by 2 bases, leaving 17 bases between them. This CDR3 reads CASSLGTENPGNYGYTF. As DNA, the CDR3 is TGTGCCAGCAGCTTAGGGACAGAAAATCCGGGGAACTATGGCTACACCTTC.

The V and J genes are TRBV15 and TRBJ2-2; 11 positions match TRBD1. CDR3 length equals 17 residues. V shed 4 bases and J 6 bases; nucleotides not matched to a gene: 10. Germline V CDR1 and CDR2: LNHNV, YYDKDF (reference sequence). CDR3 coding DNA: TGTGCCACCAGCACAAGTAGGACAGGGGGCGCGCCCGGGGAGCTGTTTTTT. Translation: CATSTSRTGGAPGELFF.

The J gene is TRBJ1-1, the V gene TRBV2; TRBD1 aligns across 8 bases. The CDR3 extends over 15 amino acids. Losses at the gene ends were 3 bases for V and 1 base for J; bases not matched to a gene: 4. The germline gives CDR1 SNHLY, CDR2 FYNNEI. CDR3 in amino acids: CASSDSDRGNTEAFF. CDR3 DNA sequence: TGTGCCAGCAGTGACTCCGACAGGGGGAACACTGAAGCTTTCTTT.

The chain couples TRBV13 to TRBJ1-1; D unresolved. CDR3 length: 14 amino acids. Per germline, CDR1 PRHDT and CDR2 FYEKMQ (reference sequence). With 4 bases removed from V and 0 bases from J, the gap between germline ends came to 9 bases. CDR3 in DNA: TGTGCCAGCAGCTGGTTCACAGTGAACACTGAAGCTTTCTTT. It encodes CASSWFTVNTEAFF.

This CDR3 reads CSARQNTEAFF. In nucleotides, the CDR3 is TGCAGTGCTAGACAGAACACTGAAGCTTTCTTT. The gene calls are TRBV20-1 and TRBJ1-1; D is ambiguous. There are 11 residues in the CDR3. The V end was cut by 2 bases, the J end by 1 base, with 2 bases between. Per germline, CDR1 DFQATT and CDR2 SNEGSKA (reference sequence).

This chain connects TRBV30 to TRBJ1-5, with D perhaps TRBD1 (6 bases). The length of the CDR3 is 14 residues. V was shortened by 5 bases and J by 0 bases, with 11 bases between the two germline ends. Germline V CDR1 and CDR2: GTSNPN, SVGIG (reference sequence). Here the CDR3 reads CAWGTGYSNQPQHF. DNA of the CDR3: TGTGCCTGGGGAACAGGGTATAGCAATCAGCCCCAGCATTTT.